A single sample gave rise to the 12 T cell receptor beta chains below, sequenced in a study of persistence of HIV-infected CD4 T cells. The libraries were made with immunoSEQ version 4 in survey mode. Measured with immunoSEQ multiplex PCR; TCRdb has only the in-frame clones, and not every one. This sample has 30,000 to 45,000 clones, with 82% found just once. No antigen has been assigned to these receptors. The stimulus was an HIV-1 Gag 15-mer peptide pool, 1 ug/peptide/mL. Sorted nonresponding memory CD4+ T cells were CD40L-negative, CD69-negative, CD45RO-high. The source was cultured CD4+ T cells from PBMCs, collected from a patient who received antiretroviral therapy. The receptors originated from an adult with HIV. The donor label of this sample is uncertain.

This clone came up a few times. V gene TRBV19 combines with J gene TRBJ2-1, with 8 bases matching TRBD1. The CDR3 covers 16 residues. The ends lost 5 bases at V and 7 bases at J; junction bases unmatched: 13. The germline V gene encodes CDR1 LNHDA and CDR2 SQIVND (reference sequence). The CDR3 coding sequence is TGTGCCAGTAGTCCCCAGGGGGCCGCTAATAGGAATGAGCAGTTCTTC. This translates into CASSPQGAANRNEQFF.

V gene TRBV30 combines with J gene TRBJ1-1; possibly TRBD1 for D (6 bases). CDR1 GTSNPN and CDR2 SVGIG come from the germline V gene (reference sequence). Trimming removed 4 bases at V and 5 bases at J, with 14 bases between. The CDR3 is 13 amino acids. The CDR3 region has the DNA TGTGCCTGGAAGGGGGGGCCGGGGACTGAAGCTTTCTTT. The encoded protein is CAWKGGPGTEAFF.

This chain uses TRBV6-6 with TRBJ1-6, with 10 bases that match TRBD1. Losses at the gene ends were 6 bases for V and 0 bases for J; bases not matched to a gene: 23. This CDR3 comprises 23 residues. Germline CDR1 reads MNHNY; CDR2 reads SVGAGI (reference sequence). CDR3: CASRRTSPGTGATWSSYNSPLHF. The CDR3 region has the DNA TGTGCCAGCAGGCGAACTAGTCCCGGGACAGGGGCGACGTGGAGCTCCTATAATTCACCCCTCCACTTT.

V and J are TRBV12-3 or TRBV12-4 and TRBJ1-6; maybe TRBD1 (5 bases). Trimming took off 3 bases at V and 6 bases at J, with 6 bases between the two ends. The CDR3 totals 13 residues. The CDR3 DNA reads as TGTGCCAGCAGTTTGGGGGTTAATTCACCCCTCCACTTT. Translated: CASSLGVNSPLHF.

The CDR3 sequence: CSVESAGAGYGYTF. The CDR3 DNA reads as TGCAGCGTTGAATCCGCAGGAGCGGGCTATGGCTACACCTTC. The chain joins TRBV29-1 to TRBJ1-2; D unclear. The CDR3 spans 14 residues. Germline CDR1 is SQVTM and CDR2 is ANQGSEA. The ends were cut back, 2 bases at V and 4 bases at J, with 14 bases in the middle.

This clone was seen more than once but under ten times. The J gene is TRBJ2-2, the V gene TRBV7-3; tentatively, D is TRBD1 (5 bases). Germline CDR1 SGHTA, CDR2 FQGTGA. The CDR3 runs to 17 residues. V was shortened by 5 bases and J by 2 bases, with 18 bases between the two germline ends. CDR3 sequence: CASSTPPGALNTGELFF. The CDR3 DNA sequence: TGTGCCAGCAGCACGCCCCCTGGGGCGCTAAACACCGGGGAGCTGTTTTTT.

The V and J genes are TRBV5-1 and TRBJ2-1; 8 bases line up with TRBD2. With 0 bases clipped from V and 7 bases from J, the junction kept 15 bases outside the gene matches. Germline CDR1 is SGHRS and CDR2 is YFSETQ. This CDR3 comprises 18 residues. For the CDR3, the DNA is TGCGCCAGCAGCTTGGCGACAGTAGCGGGGACTAGTGGGAATGAGCAGTTCTTC. The encoded protein is CASSLATVAGTSGNEQFF.

The rearrangement joins TRBV21-1 to TRBJ1-2; no DNA check was done on the table's D call, TRBD1. TRBV21-1 is tagged as a pseudogene. The CDR3 runs 15 residues. The CDR3 bases are TGTGCCAGCAGCAAAGGACATGGAAGTTGGTGGGGCTACACCTTC. Protein product: CASSKGHGSWWGYTF.

This clone was counted a single time. CDR3: CASKTSTNTGELFF. The CDR3 DNA is TGTGCCAGCAAGACTAGCACGAACACCGGGGAGCTGTTTTTT. The rearrangement uses TRBV6-5 and TRBJ2-2; the match to TRBD2 covers 7 bases. This CDR3 spans 14 amino acids. Trimming removed 7 bases from V and 0 bases from J; junction bases left unmatched: 2. From germline, CDR1 is MNHEY and CDR2 SVGAGI.

The chain links TRBV6-5 to TRBJ1-5; D not certain. Trimming shortened V by 0 bases and J by 1 base, and 7 bases separated the two germline ends. The CDR3 spans 15 residues. Per germline, CDR1 MNHEY and CDR2 SVGAGI. The CDR3 coding sequence is TGTGCCAGCAGTTACTCTTATCAGAGCAATCAGCCCCAGCATTTT. This translates into CASSYSYQSNQPQHF.

The genes are TRBV18 and TRBJ1-2; D ambiguous. V was shortened by 3 bases and J by 1 base, with 9 bases between the two germline ends. Germline lookup yields CDR1 KGHSH and CDR2 LQKENI. This CDR3 region has 14 residues. The CDR3 loop reads CASSPLLDNYGYTF. CDR3 bases: TGTGCCAGCTCACCTCTGCTTGATAACTATGGCTACACCTTC.

This rearrangement joins TRBV12-3 or TRBV12-4 to TRBJ1-1; 7 bases are a match to TRBD1. The CDR3 sequence is 11 residues long. The ends lost 6 bases at V and 9 bases at J; junction bases unmatched: 4. CDR3 in amino acids: CASRRQGQAFF. CDR3 in DNA: TGTGCCAGCAGAAGACAGGGACAAGCTTTCTTT.